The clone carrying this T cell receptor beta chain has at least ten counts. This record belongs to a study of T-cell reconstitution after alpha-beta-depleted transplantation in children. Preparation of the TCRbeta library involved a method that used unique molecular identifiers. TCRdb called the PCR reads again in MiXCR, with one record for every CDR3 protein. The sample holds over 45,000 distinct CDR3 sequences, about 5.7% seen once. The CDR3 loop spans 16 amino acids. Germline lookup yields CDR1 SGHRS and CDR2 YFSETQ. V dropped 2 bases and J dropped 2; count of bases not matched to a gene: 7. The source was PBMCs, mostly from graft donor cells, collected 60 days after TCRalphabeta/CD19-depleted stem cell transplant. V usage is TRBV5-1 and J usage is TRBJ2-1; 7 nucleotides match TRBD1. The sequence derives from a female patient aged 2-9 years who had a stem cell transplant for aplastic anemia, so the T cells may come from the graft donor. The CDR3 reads CASSLQGRQAYNEQFF. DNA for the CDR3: TGCGCCAGCAGCTTACAGGGGCGCCAGGCCTACAATGAGCAGTTCTTC.